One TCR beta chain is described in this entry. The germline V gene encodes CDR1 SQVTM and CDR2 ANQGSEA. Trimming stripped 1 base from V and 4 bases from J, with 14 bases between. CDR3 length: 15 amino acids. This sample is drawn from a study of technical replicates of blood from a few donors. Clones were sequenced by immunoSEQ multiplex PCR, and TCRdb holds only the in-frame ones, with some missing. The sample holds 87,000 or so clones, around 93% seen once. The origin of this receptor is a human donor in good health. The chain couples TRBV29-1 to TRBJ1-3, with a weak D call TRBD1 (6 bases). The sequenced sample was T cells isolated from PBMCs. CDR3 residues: CSVEVVLGQGNTIYF. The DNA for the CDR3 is TGCAGCGTTGAAGTCGTCCTCGGACAGGGAAACACCATATATTTT.